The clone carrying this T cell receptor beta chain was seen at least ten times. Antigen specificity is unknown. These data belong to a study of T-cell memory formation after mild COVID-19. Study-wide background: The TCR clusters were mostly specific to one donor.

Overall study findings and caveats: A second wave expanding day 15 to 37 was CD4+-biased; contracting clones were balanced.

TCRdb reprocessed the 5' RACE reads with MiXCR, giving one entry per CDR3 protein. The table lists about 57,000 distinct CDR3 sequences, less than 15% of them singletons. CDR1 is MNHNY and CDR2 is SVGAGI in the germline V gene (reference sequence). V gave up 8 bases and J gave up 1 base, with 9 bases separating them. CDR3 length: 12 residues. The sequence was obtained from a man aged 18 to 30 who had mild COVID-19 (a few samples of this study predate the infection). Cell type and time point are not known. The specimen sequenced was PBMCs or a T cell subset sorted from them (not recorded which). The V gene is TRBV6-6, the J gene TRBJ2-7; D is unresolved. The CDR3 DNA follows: TGTGCCAGCCATTCCTATTCCTACGAGCAGTACTTC. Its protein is CASHSYSYEQYF.